A single count supports the clone carrying this T cell receptor beta chain. Its antigen remains unidentified. All patients were mismatch repair deficient, assessed by either PCR or immunohistochemistry. TCR sequencing covered a few patients who responded to pembrolizumab. This record belongs to a study of PD-1 blockade in mismatch repair-deficient tumors. Study at large: Enrolled about 2013-2017, patients had progressing, pretreated mismatch repair-deficient cancers of approximately 13 types.

General study findings and limits: After pembrolizumab, tumor-resident clones rose rapidly, then generally contracted before radiologic responses.

The CDR3 has 16 amino acids. The trim removed 3 bases at V and 1 base at J, leaving 7 bases unmatched. The germline V gene has CDR1 SGHAT and CDR2 FQNNGV. Here immunoSEQ multiplex PCR was the method, and the copy in TCRdb shows in-frame clones only, minus some. This sample has under 150,000 clones, with 88% found just once. This clonotype was sampled from an adult with mismatch repair-deficient cancer. The rearrangement joins TRBV11-2 to TRBJ2-7; 9 bases agree with TRBD2. The sample here was peripheral blood, taken approximately 72 weeks after starting pembrolizumab. CDR3 DNA: TGTGCCAGCAGCTTTACGCCTAGCGGGAAATCCTACGAGCAGTACTTC. Encoded protein: CASSFTPSGKSYEQYF.